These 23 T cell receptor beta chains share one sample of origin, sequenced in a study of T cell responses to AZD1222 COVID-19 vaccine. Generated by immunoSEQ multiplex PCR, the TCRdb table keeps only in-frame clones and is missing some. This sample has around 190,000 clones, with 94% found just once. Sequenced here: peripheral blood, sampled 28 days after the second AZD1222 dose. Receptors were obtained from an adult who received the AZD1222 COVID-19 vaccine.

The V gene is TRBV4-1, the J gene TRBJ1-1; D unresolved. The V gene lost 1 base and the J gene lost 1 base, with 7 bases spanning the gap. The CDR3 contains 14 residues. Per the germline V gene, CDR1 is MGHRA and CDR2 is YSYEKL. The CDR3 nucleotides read TGCGCCAGCAGCCAAGGCGGGCGGAACACTGAAGCTTTCTTT. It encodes CASSQGGRNTEAFF.

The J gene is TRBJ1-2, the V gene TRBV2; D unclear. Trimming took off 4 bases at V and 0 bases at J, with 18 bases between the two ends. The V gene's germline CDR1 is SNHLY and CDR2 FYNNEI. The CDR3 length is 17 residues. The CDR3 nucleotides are TGTGCCAGCAGTGTTTCGGTTCTGGGCCGCGCTAACTATGGCTACACCTTC. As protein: CASSVSVLGRANYGYTF.

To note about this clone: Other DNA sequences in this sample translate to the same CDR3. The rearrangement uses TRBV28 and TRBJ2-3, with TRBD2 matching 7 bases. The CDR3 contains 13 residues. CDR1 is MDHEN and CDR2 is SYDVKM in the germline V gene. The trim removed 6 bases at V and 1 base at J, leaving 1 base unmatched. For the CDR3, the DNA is TGTGCCAGCAGACGGGGGGGCACAGATACGCAGTATTTT. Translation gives CASRRGGTDTQYF.

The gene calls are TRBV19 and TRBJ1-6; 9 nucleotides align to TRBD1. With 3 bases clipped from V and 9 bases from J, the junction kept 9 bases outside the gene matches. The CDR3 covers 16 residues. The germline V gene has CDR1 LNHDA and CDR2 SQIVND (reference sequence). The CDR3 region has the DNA TGTGCCAGTAGTATTCGTCCGGGACAGGGTGGTTCACCCCTCCACTTT. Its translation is CASSIRPGQGGSPLHF. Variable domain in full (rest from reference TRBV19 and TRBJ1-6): DGGITQSPKYLFRKEGQNVTLSCEQNLNHDAMYWYRQDPGQGLRLIYYSQIVNDFQKGDIAEGYSVSREKKESFPLTVTSAQKNPTAFYLCASSIRPGQGGSPLHFGNGTRLTVT.

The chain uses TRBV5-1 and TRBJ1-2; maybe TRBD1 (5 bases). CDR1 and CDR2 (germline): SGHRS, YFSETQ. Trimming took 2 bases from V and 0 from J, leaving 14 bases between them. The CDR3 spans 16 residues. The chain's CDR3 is CASSLGSGGANYGYTF. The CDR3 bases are TGCGCCAGCAGCTTAGGCAGCGGGGGAGCTAACTATGGCTACACCTTC.

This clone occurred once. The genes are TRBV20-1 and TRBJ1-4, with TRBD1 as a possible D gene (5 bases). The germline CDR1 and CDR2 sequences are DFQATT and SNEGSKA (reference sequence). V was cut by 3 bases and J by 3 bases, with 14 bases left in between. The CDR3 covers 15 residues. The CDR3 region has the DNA TGCAGTGCTAGTGGAGGGGCCGTGGCTAATGAAAAACTGTTTTTT. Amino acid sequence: CSASGGAVANEKLFF.

The CDR3: CAWSVRISNQPQHF. DNA for the CDR3: TGTGCCTGGAGTGTACGCATTAGCAATCAGCCCCAGCATTTT. The chain employs TRBV30 and TRBJ1-5; D is uncertain. V was pared by 0 bases and J by 0 bases, with 6 bases between. CDR1 is GTSNPN, CDR2 SVGIG, per germline (reference sequence). The CDR3 extends over 14 amino acids.

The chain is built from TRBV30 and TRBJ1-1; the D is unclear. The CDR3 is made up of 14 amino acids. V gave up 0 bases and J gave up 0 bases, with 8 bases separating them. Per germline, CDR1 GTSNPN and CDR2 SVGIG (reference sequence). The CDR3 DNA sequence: TGTGCCTGGAGTGTAATTAGGGTGAACACTGAAGCTTTCTTT. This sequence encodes CAWSVIRVNTEAFF. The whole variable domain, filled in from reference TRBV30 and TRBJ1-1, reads SQTIHQWPATLVQPVGSPLSLECTVEGTSNPNLYWYRQAAGRGLQLLFYSVGIGQISSEVPQNLSASRPQDRQFILSSKKLLLSDSGFYLCAWSVIRVNTEAFFGQGTRLTVV.

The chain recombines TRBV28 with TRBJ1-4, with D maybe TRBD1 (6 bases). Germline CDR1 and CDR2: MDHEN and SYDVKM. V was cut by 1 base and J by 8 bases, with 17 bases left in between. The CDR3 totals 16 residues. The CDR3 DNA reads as TGTGCCAGCAGTTTATTGGGGGGGGCAGAGGACGAAAAACTGTTTTTT. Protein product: CASSLLGGAEDEKLFF. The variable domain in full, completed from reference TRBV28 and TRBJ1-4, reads DVKVTQSSRYLVKRTGEKVFLECVQDMDHENMFWYRQDPGLGLRLIYFSYDVKMKEKGDIPEGYSVSREKKERFSLILESASTNQTSMYLCASSLLGGAEDEKLFFGSGTQLSVL.

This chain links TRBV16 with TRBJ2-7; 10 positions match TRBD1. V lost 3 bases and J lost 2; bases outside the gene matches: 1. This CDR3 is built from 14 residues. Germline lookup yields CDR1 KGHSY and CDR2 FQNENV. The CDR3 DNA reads TGTGCCAGCAGCCAGGACAGGGGGACCTACGAGCAGTACTTC. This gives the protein CASSQDRGTYEQYF.

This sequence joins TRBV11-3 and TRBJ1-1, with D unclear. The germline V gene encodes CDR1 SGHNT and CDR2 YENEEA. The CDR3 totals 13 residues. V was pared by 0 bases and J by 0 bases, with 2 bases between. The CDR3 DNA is TGTGCCAGCAGCTTAGACTTGAACACTGAAGCTTTCTTT. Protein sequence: CASSLDLNTEAFF.

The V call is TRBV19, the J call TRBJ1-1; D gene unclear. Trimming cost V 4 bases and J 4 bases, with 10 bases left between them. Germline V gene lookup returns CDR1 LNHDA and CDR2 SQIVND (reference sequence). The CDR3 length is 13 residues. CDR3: CASSSQVGTEAFF. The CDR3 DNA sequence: TGTGCCAGTAGTAGTCAGGTAGGCACTGAAGCTTTCTTT.

The CDR3 coding sequence is TGTGCCAGCGGACGGGACTTTGAAGCTTTCTTT. It translates to CASGRDFEAFF. The rearrangement links TRBV5-4 to TRBJ1-1; D is possibly TRBD1 (5 bases). Germline CDR1 reads SGHNT; CDR2 reads YYREEE (reference sequence). There are 11 residues in the CDR3. V was pared by 7 bases and J by 7 bases, with 11 bases between.

CDR3: CASRLDRGGEKLFF. The CDR3 DNA reads TGTGCCAGCAGGCTCGACAGGGGCGGCGAAAAACTGTTTTTT. V is TRBV6-5 and J is TRBJ1-4; 8 positions match TRBD1. V lost 6 bases to trimming and J lost 8 bases; unmatched junction nucleotides: 8. Germline V gene data show CDR1 as MNHEY and CDR2 as SVGAGI. This CDR3 has 14 residues.

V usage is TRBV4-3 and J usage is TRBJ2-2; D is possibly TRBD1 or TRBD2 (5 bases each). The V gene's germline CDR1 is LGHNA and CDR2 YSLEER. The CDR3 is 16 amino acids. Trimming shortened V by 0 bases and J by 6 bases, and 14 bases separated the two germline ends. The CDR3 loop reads CASSQDLGVWAGELFF. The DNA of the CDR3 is TGCGCCAGCAGCCAAGATTTGGGGGTGTGGGCCGGGGAGCTGTTTTTT.

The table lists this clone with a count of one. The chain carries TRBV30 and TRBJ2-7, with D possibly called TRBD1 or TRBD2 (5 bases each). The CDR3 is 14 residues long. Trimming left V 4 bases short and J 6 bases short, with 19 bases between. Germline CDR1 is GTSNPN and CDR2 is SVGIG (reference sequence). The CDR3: CAWTRGQSRGEQYF. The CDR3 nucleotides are TGTGCCTGGACTCGGGGCCAATCCCGGGGCGAGCAGTACTTC.

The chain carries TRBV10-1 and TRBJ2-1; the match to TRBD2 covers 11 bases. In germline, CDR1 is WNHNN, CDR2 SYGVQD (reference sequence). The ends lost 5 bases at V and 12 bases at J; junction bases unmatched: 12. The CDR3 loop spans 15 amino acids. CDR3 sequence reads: CASSNSTSGRFVQFF. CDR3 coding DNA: TGCGCCAGCAGTAATTCCACTAGCGGGAGATTCGTGCAGTTCTTC.

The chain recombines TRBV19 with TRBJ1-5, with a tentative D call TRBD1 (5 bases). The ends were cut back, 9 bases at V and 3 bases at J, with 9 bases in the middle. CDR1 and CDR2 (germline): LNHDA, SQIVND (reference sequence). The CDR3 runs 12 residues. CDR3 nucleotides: TGTGCCAGCGGACAATACAATCAGCCCCAGCATTTT. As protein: CASGQYNQPQHF.

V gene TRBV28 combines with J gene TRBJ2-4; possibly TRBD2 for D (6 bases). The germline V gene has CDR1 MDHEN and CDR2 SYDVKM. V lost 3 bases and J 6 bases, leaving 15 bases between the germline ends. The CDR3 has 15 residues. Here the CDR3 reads CASSLVGGARNIQYF. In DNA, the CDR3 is TGTGCCAGCAGTTTGGTAGGAGGGGCTAGAAACATTCAGTACTTC.

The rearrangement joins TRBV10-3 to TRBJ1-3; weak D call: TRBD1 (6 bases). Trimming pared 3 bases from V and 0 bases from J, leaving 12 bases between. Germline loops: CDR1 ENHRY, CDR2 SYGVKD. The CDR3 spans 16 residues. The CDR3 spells CAISDTGFSSGNTIYF. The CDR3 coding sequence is TGTGCCATCAGTGATACAGGGTTCAGCTCTGGAAACACCATATATTTT.

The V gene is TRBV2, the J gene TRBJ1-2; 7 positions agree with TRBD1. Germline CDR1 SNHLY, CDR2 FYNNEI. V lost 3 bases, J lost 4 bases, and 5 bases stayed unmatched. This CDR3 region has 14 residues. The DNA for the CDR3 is TGTGCCAGCAGTGAGAACAGGGGCGGCTATGGCTACACCTTC. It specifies CASSENRGGYGYTF.

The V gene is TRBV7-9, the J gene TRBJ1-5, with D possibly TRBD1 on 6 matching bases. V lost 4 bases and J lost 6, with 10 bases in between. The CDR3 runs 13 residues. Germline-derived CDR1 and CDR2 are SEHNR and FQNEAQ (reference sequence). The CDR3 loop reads CASSSTGSQPQHF. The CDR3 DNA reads TGTGCCAGCAGCTCAACAGGGAGTCAGCCCCAGCATTTT.

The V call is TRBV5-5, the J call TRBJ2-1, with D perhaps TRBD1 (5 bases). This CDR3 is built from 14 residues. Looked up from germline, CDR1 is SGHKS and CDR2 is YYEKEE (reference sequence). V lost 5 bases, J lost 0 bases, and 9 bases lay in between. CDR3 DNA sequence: TGTGCCAGCAGACCCGACAGCTCCTACAATGAGCAGTTCTTC. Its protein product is CASRPDSSYNEQFF. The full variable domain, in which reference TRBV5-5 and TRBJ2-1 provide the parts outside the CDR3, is DAGVTQSPTHLIKTRGQQVTLRCSPISGHKSVSWYQQVLGQGPQFIFQYYEKEERGRGNFPDRFSARQFPNYSSELNVNALLLGDSALYLCASRPDSSYNEQFFGPGTRLTVL.